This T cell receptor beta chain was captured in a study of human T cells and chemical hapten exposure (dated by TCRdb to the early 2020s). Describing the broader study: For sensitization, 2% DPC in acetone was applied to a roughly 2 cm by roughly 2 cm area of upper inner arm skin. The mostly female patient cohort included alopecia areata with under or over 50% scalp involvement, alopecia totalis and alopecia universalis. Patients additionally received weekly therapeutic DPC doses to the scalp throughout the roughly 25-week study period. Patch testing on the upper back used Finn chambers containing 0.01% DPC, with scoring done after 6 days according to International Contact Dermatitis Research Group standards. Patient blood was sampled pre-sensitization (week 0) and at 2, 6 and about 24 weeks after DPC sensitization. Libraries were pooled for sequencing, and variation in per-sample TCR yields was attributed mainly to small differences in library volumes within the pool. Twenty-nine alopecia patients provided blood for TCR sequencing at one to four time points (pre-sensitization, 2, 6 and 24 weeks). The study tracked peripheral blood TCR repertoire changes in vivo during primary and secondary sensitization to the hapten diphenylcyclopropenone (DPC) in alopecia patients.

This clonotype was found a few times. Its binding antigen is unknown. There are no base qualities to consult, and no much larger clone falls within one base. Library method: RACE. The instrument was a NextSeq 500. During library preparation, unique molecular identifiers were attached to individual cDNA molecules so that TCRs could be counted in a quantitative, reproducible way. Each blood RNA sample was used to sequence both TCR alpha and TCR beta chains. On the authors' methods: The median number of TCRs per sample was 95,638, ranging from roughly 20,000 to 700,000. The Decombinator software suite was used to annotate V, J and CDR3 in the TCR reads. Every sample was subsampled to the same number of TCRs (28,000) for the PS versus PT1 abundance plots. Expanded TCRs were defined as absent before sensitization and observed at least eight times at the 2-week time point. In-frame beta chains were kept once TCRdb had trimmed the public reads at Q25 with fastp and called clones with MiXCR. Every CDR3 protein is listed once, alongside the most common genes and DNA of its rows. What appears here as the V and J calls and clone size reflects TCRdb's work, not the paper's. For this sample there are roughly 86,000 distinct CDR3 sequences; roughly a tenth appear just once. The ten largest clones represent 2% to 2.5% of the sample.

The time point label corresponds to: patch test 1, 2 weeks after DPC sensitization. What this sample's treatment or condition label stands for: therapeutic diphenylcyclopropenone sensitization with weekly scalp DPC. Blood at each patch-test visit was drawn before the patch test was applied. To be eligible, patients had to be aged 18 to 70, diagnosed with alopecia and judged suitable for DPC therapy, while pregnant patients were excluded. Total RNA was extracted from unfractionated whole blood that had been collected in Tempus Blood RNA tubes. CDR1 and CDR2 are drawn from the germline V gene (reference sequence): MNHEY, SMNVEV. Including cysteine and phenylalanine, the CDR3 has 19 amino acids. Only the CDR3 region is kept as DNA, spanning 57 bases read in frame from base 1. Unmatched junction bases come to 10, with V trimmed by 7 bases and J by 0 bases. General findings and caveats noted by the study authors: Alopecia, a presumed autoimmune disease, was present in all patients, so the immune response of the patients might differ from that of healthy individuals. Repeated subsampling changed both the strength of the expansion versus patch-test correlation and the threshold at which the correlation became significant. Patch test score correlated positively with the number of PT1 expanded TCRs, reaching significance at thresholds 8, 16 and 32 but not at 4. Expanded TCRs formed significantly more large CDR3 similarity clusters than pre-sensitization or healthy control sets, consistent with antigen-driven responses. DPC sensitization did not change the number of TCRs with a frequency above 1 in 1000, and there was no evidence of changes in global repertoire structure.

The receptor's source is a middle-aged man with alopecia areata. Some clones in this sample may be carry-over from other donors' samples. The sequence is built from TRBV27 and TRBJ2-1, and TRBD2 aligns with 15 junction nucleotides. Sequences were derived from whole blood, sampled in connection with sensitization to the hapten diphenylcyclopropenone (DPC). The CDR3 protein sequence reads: CASTKGLAGGGFSYNEQFF. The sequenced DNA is TGTGCCAGCACCAAAGGACTAGCGGGGGGGGGGTTCTCCTACAATGAGCAGTTCTTC.